Listed here are 26 T cell receptor beta chains from one sample, sequenced in a study of spatial heterogeneity in lung cancer. The study's findings and limits: Counts that tracked tumor mutation counts were those of expanded intratumoral alpha and beta TCRs.

These receptors lack a known antigen. MiXCR was run by TCRdb on the 5' RACE reads, yielding one entry per CDR3 protein. The sample shows 8,000 to 10,000 distinct CDR3 sequences, 13% to 15% of them seen only once. Time point denoted: sample taken at primary tumor resection. Sequenced material: lung tumor tissue, taken at surgery. These receptor sequences come from a male donor with early-stage non-small cell lung cancer.

Here the CDR3 DNA reads TGTGCCAGCAGCCCCGGGGGGCCACGGGAGCAGTTCTTC. It encodes CASSPGGPREQFF. The chain recombines TRBV7-3 with TRBJ2-1, with a tentative D call TRBD2 (7 bases). V was cut by 5 bases and J by 10 bases, with 15 bases left in between. The CDR3 has 13 amino acids. Germline V gene lookup returns CDR1 SGHTA and CDR2 FQGTGA.

This clonotype counts as medium-sized (0.01 to 0.1%). This chain connects TRBV24-1 to TRBJ2-5; 7 bases line up with TRBD2. J lost 5 bases, V lost 6 bases, and 5 bases had no gene match. The CDR3 loop spans 13 amino acids. Germline assignment: CDR1 KGHDR and CDR2 SFDVKD. In DNA form, the CDR3 reads TGTGCCACCAGTAGAGCGGGGCAGGAGACCCAGTACTTC. This sequence encodes CATSRAGQETQYF.

This clonotype was observed at least ten times. The CDR3 DNA is TGTGCCATCAGTGTTACGGGACAGACCTACAATGAGCAGTTCTTC. Encoded protein: CAISVTGQTYNEQFF. This chain links TRBV10-3 with TRBJ2-1, with 7 positions matching TRBD1. The V segment lost 4 bases and the J segment 2 bases; nucleotides outside the gene matches: 5. This CDR3 is built from 15 residues. Germline values: CDR1 ENHRY, CDR2 SYGVKD.

The gene calls are TRBV5-1 and TRBJ2-5; D is perhaps TRBD2 (7 bases). The CDR3 is made up of 15 amino acids. Trimming took 4 bases from V and 4 from J, leaving 17 bases between them. Germline CDR1 and CDR2: SGHRS and YFSETQ. The CDR3 here is CASSHLTGGRETQYF. DNA of the CDR3: TGCGCCAGCAGCCACCTAACGGGGGGCAGAGAGACCCAGTACTTC.

This clonotype was observed at least ten times. The CDR3 protein is CASDTGQMNTEAFF. Here the CDR3 DNA reads TGTGCCAGCGACACCGGACAGATGAACACTGAAGCTTTCTTT. The V gene is TRBV12-3 or TRBV12-4, the J gene TRBJ1-1; possibly TRBD1 for D (6 bases). This CDR3 has 14 residues. V was cut by 8 bases and J by 0 bases, with 13 bases left in between.

This clonotype was counted many times. This chain connects TRBV20-1 to TRBJ1-1; 8 positions agree with TRBD1. J gave up 11 bases and V 6 bases, and 5 bases lay outside the gene matches. CDR3 length: 10 residues. Looked up from germline, CDR1 is DFQATT and CDR2 is SNEGSKA (reference sequence). The CDR3 here is CSAWTGTAFF. Here the CDR3 DNA reads TGCAGTGCATGGACAGGGACGGCTTTCTTT.

This clonotype was seen ten or more times. The chain couples TRBV15 to TRBJ2-1; a weak D match, TRBD2 (5 bases). The length of the CDR3 is 15 residues. Germline V gene lookup returns CDR1 LNHNV and CDR2 YYDKDF (reference sequence). Trimming cost V 1 base and J 1 base, with 8 bases left between them. The CDR3 coding sequence is TGTGCCACCAGCAGAGTTGCGGGTTCCTACAATGAGCAGTTCTTC. Protein: CATSRVAGSYNEQFF. The full variable domain, in which reference TRBV15 and TRBJ2-1 provide the parts outside the CDR3, is DAMVIQNPRYQVTQFGKPVTLSCSQTLNHNVMYWYQQKSSQAPKLLFHYYDKDFNNEADTPDNFQSRRPNTSFCFLDIRSPGLGDTAMYLCATSRVAGSYNEQFFGPGTRLTVL.

J is TRBJ2-2 and V is TRBV14, with no clear D. This CDR3 contains 15 residues. Germline-derived CDR1 and CDR2 are SGHDN and FVKESK. Trimming pared 2 bases from V and 1 base from J, leaving 8 bases between. CDR3: CASSQLGMNTGELFF. The CDR3 DNA reads TGTGCCAGCAGCCAACTGGGGATGAACACCGGGGAGCTGTTTTTT. The whole variable domain, filled in from reference TRBV14 and TRBJ2-2, reads EAGVTQFPSHSVIEKGQTVTLRCDPISGHDNLYWYRRVMGKEIKFLLHFVKESKQDESGMPNNRFLAERTGGTYSTLKVQPAELEDSGVYFCASSQLGMNTGELFFGEGSRLTVL.

This clonotype is categorized as large. The V call is TRBV29-1, the J call TRBJ1-2; D is uncertain. The length of the CDR3 is 11 residues. V shed 6 bases and J shed 6 bases, with 11 bases lying between them. Germline V gives CDR1 SQVTM, CDR2 ANQGSEA. CDR3: CSVRMGNGYTF. The CDR3 coding sequence is TGCAGCGTACGAATGGGGAATGGCTACACCTTC.

In its sample, this clonotype ranks as medium-sized. The rearrangement uses TRBV20-1 and TRBJ2-3, with D tentatively TRBD1 (6 bases). This CDR3 is built from 13 residues. V dropped 5 bases and J dropped 0 bases, with 9 bases sitting between them. Germline V lookup: CDR1 DFQATT, CDR2 SNEGSKA (reference sequence). CDR3 DNA: TGCAGTGCTGGACAGTCTAGCACAGATACGCAGTATTTT. Protein: CSAGQSSTDTQYF.

At least ten counts were recorded for this clonotype. The chain links TRBV20-1 to TRBJ1-2, with 9 bases aligning to TRBD1. CDR1 is DFQATT and CDR2 is SNEGSKA in the germline V gene (reference sequence). CDR3 length: 15 amino acids. V lost 1 base to trimming and J lost 6 bases; unmatched junction nucleotides: 9. CDR3 amino acids: CSARGQQGARHGYTF. DNA for the CDR3: TGCAGTGCTAGAGGGCAACAGGGGGCGCGACATGGCTACACCTTC.

Ten or more counts support this clonotype. V usage is TRBV20-1 and J usage is TRBJ2-3, with 14 bases fitting TRBD2. Germline loops: CDR1 DFQATT, CDR2 SNEGSKA (reference sequence). The CDR3 has 16 residues. Trimming removed 3 bases from V and 6 bases from J; junction bases left unmatched: 8. CDR3 sequence: CSASLLTSGRADTQYF. DNA of the CDR3: TGCAGTGCTAGCCTCCTGACTAGCGGGAGGGCGGATACGCAGTATTTT.

This clonotype has at least ten counts. V usage is TRBV6-5 and J usage is TRBJ2-7; D unresolved. Germline values: CDR1 MNHEY, CDR2 SVGAGI. CDR3 length: 11 residues. Trimming shortened V by 6 bases and J by 5 bases, and 8 bases separated the two germline ends. This chain's CDR3 is CASSQSHEQYF. The CDR3 DNA is TGTGCCAGCAGCCAAAGTCACGAGCAGTACTTC.

The sample holds many counts of this clonotype. The chain couples TRBV6-2 or TRBV6-3 to TRBJ2-7, with TRBD1 matching 10 bases. Germline CDR1 and CDR2: MNHEY and SVGEGT. After removal of 6 bases from V and 6 bases from J, the junction contained 8 bases not matched to a gene. This CDR3 spans 14 amino acids. The CDR3 region has the DNA TGTGCCAGCAGCCTGACAGGGGGCTCGGGCGAGCAGTACTTC. Amino acid sequence: CASSLTGGSGEQYF.

This clonotype was observed at least ten times. The rearrangement uses TRBV7-9 and TRBJ2-7, with 10 bases lining up with TRBD2. Looked up from germline, CDR1 is SEHNR and CDR2 is FQNEAQ (reference sequence). The CDR3 has 14 residues. V was clipped by 3 bases and J by 4 bases; unmatched bases: 3. The DNA for the CDR3 is TGTGCCAGCAGCTTCTCTAGCGGGAGTTACGAGCAGTACTTC. This sequence encodes CASSFSSGSYEQYF.

This clonotype came up many times. The rearrangement joins TRBV18 to TRBJ1-2; 7 bases are a match to TRBD1. This CDR3 has 16 residues. Per germline, CDR1 KGHSH and CDR2 LQKENI. V was pared by 0 bases and J by 5 bases, with 9 bases of the junction left unmatched. The CDR3 nucleotides read TGTGCCAGCTCACCACCTCACCCTGACAGGGTTTATGGCTACACCTTC. Translation gives CASSPPHPDRVYGYTF.

This clonotype was seen ten or more times. This sequence joins TRBV7-2 and TRBJ2-7; 13 nucleotides align to TRBD2. Germline loops: CDR1 SGHTA, CDR2 FQGNSA. Germline trimming cut 6 bases from V and 6 bases from J; bases unmatched to any gene: 11. The CDR3 is 16 residues long. The CDR3 region has the DNA TGTGCCAGCAGACCACAGGGACTAGCGGGATTTGGCGAGCAGTACTTC. It encodes CASRPQGLAGFGEQYF.

To note about this clonotype: A single base separates this from a much larger clone, so it may be a read error. The CDR3: CASSPYRNTEAFF. The CDR3 DNA reads TGTGCCAGCAGCCCGTACCGCAACACTGAAGCTTTCTTT. The chain uses TRBV5-5 and TRBJ1-1; no clear D gene. With 4 bases removed from V and 2 bases from J, the gap between germline ends came to 9 bases. CDR1 is SGHKS, CDR2 YYEKEE, per germline (reference sequence). This CDR3 spans 13 amino acids. The entire variable domain, with the rest obtained from reference TRBV5-5 and TRBJ1-1, is as follows: DAGVTQSPTHLIKTRGQQVTLRCSPISGHKSVSWYQQVLGQGPQFIFQYYEKEERGRGNFPDRFSARQFPNYSSELNVNALLLGDSALYLCASSPYRNTEAFFGQGTRLTVV.

This clonotype was counted at least ten times. This chain links TRBV2 with TRBJ1-2; a weak D match, TRBD1 (6 bases). V dropped 5 bases and J dropped 4 bases, with 14 bases sitting between them. The CDR3 extends over 14 amino acids. CDR1 is SNHLY and CDR2 is FYNNEI in the germline V gene. The CDR3 DNA reads TGTGCCAGCAGTCCGGTCGGGGGCGGCTATGGCTACACCTTC. Protein sequence: CASSPVGGGYGYTF.

This clonotype came up many times. This chain uses TRBV6-1 with TRBJ2-2, with 11 bases that match TRBD2. Germline CDR1 is MNHNS and CDR2 is SASEGT. V dropped 2 bases and J dropped 7; count of bases not matched to a gene: 6. The CDR3 has 16 amino acids. The CDR3 region is CASSEFTSGSYGELFF. The DNA of the CDR3 is TGTGCCAGCAGTGAATTCACTAGCGGGAGTTACGGGGAGCTGTTTTTT.

Many counts were recorded for this clonotype. The chain combines TRBV5-1 with TRBJ2-6; D unresolved. The CDR3 extends over 20 amino acids. The ends were cut back, 2 bases at V and 0 bases at J, with 21 bases in the middle. The germline V gene encodes CDR1 SGHRS and CDR2 YFSETQ. The CDR3: CASSFFSPQTRYSGANVLTF. The CDR3 DNA follows: TGCGCCAGCAGCTTTTTCAGTCCCCAAACCCGGTACTCTGGGGCCAACGTCCTGACTTTC.

The DNA of the CDR3 is TGTGCCAGCAGGATCAGCTCTACGGGCACAGATACGCAGTATTTT. As protein: CASRISSTGTDTQYF. The chain uses TRBV6-5 and TRBJ2-3; D not certain. This CDR3 has 15 amino acids. Trimming shortened V by 6 bases and J by 1 base, and 14 bases separated the two germline ends. Germline V gene lookup returns CDR1 MNHEY and CDR2 SVGAGI.

The chain has TRBV6-1 and TRBJ2-5; D remains unclear. Trimming shortened V by 8 bases and J by 1 base, and 8 bases separated the two germline ends. Germline assignment: CDR1 MNHNS and CDR2 SASEGT. The CDR3 is 12 residues long. CDR3 residues: CASGRTQETQYF. CDR3 DNA sequence: TGTGCCAGCGGACGGACCCAAGAGACCCAGTACTTC.

CDR3 sequence reads: CSVERDGGDEKLFF. DNA for the CDR3: TGCAGCGTTGAAAGGGACGGAGGAGACGAAAAACTGTTTTTT. The chain links TRBV29-1 to TRBJ1-4, with D possibly being TRBD1 (5 bases). Germline CDR1 reads SQVTM; CDR2 reads ANQGSEA. CDR3 size: 14 residues. Trimming removed 2 bases from V and 8 bases from J, with 15 bases in between.

This clonotype was counted at least ten times. The rearrangement links TRBV7-2 to TRBJ2-5; no firm D call. This CDR3 region has 14 residues. Deletions cut 0 bases from V and 1 base from J, with 6 bases between. Per the germline V gene, CDR1 is SGHTA and CDR2 is FQGNSA. The DNA for the CDR3 is TGTGCCAGCAGCTTAGCCGGCCCCCAAGAGACCCAGTACTTC. Residues: CASSLAGPQETQYF.

In its sample, this clonotype was seen many times. The chain uses TRBV11-2 and TRBJ2-1; a weak D match, TRBD2 (5 bases). The V and J ends lost 1 base and 8 bases respectively, with 15 bases between them. The CDR3 is 15 amino acids. Germline lookup yields CDR1 SGHAT and CDR2 FQNNGV. CDR3 DNA sequence: TGTGCCAGCAGCTTAGTCCGCCCCTCCGGGGATGAGCAGTTCTTC. It specifies CASSLVRPSGDEQFF.